These 4 T cell receptor beta chains originate from one sample sequenced in a study of blood T cell repertoires in COVID-19. Sequencing used immunoSEQ multiplex PCR; TCRdb keeps in-frame clones, though not all of them. This repertoire shows over 85,000 clones, 87% found once; its top ten account for 15%. The specimen sequenced was peripheral blood. The receptors here all came from a human donor in a cohort sampled during active COVID-19.

The table lists this clone with a few counts. The V and J genes are TRBV7-2 and TRBJ2-7, with 12 positions matching TRBD2. Unmatched junction bases numbered 10, after V lost 5 bases and J lost 2 bases. The CDR3 spans 17 residues. Germline CDR1 is SGHTA and CDR2 is FQGNSA. The CDR3 is CASSQTSGSGIAYEQYF. CDR3 nucleotides: TGTGCCAGCAGCCAGACTAGCGGGAGCGGAATAGCCTACGAGCAGTACTTC.

The V call is TRBV4-3, the J call TRBJ2-2, with a tentative D call TRBD2 (6 bases). This CDR3 region has 16 residues. Germline V gene lookup returns CDR1 LGHNA and CDR2 YSLEER. The V gene lost 0 bases and the J gene lost 4 bases, with 12 bases spanning the gap. CDR3 residues: CASSQDPGRRTGELFF. The DNA of the CDR3 is TGCGCCAGCAGCCAAGACCCCGGGAGACGCACCGGGGAGCTGTTTTTT.

This rearrangement joins TRBV7-2 to TRBJ1-4, with 7 bases identical to TRBD1. Germline V gives CDR1 SGHTA, CDR2 FQGNSA. After removal of 2 bases from V and 8 bases from J, the junction contained 5 bases not matched to a gene. The CDR3 is made up of 14 amino acids. CDR3 in DNA: TGTGCCAGCAGCTTACGACAGGGTGGGGAAAAACTGTTTTTT. It translates to CASSLRQGGEKLFF.

The gene calls are TRBV5-6 and TRBJ1-3; no definite D call. The germline V and J ends were trimmed by 1 base and 0 bases, with 11 bases remaining between them. The length of the CDR3 is 16 residues. The germline V gene encodes CDR1 SGHDT and CDR2 YYEEEE. This CDR3 is CASSLYQTYSGNTIYF. In nucleotides, the CDR3 is TGTGCCAGCAGCTTGTATCAGACTTACTCTGGAAACACCATATATTTT.